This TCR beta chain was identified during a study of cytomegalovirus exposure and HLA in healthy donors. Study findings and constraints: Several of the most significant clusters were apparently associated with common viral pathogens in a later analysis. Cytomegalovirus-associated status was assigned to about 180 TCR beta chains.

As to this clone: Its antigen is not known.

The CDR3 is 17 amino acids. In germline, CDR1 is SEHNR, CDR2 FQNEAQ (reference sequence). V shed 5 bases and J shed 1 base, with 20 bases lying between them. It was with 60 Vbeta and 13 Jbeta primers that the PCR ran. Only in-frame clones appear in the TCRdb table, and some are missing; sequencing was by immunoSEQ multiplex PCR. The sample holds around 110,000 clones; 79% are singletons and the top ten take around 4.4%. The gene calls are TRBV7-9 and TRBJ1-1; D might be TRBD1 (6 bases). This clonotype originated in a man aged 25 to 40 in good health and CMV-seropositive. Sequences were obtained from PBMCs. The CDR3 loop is CASSIVGAGSKNTEAFF. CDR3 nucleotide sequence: TGTGCCAGCAGCATCGTGGGGGCCGGGTCAAAGAACACTGAAGCTTTCTTT.